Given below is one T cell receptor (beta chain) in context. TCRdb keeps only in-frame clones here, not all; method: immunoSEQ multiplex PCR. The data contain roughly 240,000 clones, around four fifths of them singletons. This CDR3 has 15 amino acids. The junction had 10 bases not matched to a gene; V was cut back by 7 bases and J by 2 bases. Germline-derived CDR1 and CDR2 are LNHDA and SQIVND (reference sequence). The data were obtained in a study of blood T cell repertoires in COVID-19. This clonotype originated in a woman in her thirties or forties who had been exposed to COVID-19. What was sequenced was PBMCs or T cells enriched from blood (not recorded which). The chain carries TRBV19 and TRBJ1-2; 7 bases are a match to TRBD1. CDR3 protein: CASTKTGVGNYGYTF. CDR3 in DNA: TGTGCCAGTACCAAAACAGGGGTAGGCAACTATGGCTACACCTTC. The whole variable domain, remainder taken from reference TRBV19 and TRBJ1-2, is DGGITQSPKYLFRKEGQNVTLSCEQNLNHDAMYWYRQDPGQGLRLIYYSQIVNDFQKGDIAEGYSVSREKKESFPLTVTSAQKNPTAFYLCASTKTGVGNYGYTFGSGTRLTVV.